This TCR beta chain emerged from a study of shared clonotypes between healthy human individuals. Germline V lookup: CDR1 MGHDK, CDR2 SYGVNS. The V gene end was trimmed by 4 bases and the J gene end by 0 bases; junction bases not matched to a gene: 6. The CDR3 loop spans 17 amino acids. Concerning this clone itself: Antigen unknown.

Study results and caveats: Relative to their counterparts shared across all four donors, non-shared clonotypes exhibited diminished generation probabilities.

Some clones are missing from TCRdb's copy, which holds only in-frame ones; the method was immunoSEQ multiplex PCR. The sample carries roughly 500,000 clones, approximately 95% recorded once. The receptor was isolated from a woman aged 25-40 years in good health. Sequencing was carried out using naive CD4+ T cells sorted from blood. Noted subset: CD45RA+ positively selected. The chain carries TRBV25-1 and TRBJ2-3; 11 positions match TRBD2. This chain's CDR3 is CASSGLAGSESTDTQYF. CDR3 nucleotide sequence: TGTGCCAGCAGTGGACTAGCGGGGTCCGAAAGCACAGATACGCAGTATTTT.